The entry below gives a single T cell receptor (beta chain) sequence along with its context. Its antigen has not been determined. Base-call qualities are not available, and no considerably larger clone is one nucleotide away. Reading from cysteine to phenylalanine, the CDR3 counts 15 amino acids. Left in the record is the CDR3 DNA by itself, 45 bases read in frame from the first base. Reading the germline V gene (reference sequence) gives CDR1 LNHDA and CDR2 SQIVND. V has 10 bases trimmed and J has 7 bases trimmed; junction bases matching no gene number 13. Libraries were constructed by the immunoSEQ multiplex PCR assay. T cell repertoires were profiled with deep sequencing of rearranged TCR beta loci together with multiparametric flow cytometry. This is the immuneACCESS table as TCRdb keeps it, with only in-frame sequences that have V and J called. A part of the clones is gone; compared with another copy, unresolved V genes explain less than half, and the rest is unexplained. This sample holds 150,000 or so clones; approximately 90% were observed only once. Together, the top ten hold approximately 4.6% of the sample.

This sample was taken from a study of lymphopenia after photon versus proton radiotherapy (dated by TCRdb to the late 2010s). Regarding the complete study: In patients with gastrointestinal tumors who developed high-grade lymphopenia, the study compared the immunological effects of photon radiation therapy with those of proton radiation therapy. The cohort comprised roughly 20 patients with gastrointestinal tumors who received either photon or proton therapy and then developed lymphopenia. The study aimed to characterize how the two radiation modalities differ in their impact on the immune system.

Results and caveats for the whole study, not just this receptor: The authors looked at the survival association only in patients who died, and they framed better survival with proton therapy as a possibility rather than a demonstrated result. After the lymphocyte count nadir, photon-treated repertoires showed oligoclonal expansion, especially of CD8+ Temra cells, which drove the drop in diversity. Relative stability during treatment was observed in proton-treated patients, whereas loss of naive T cells and TCR diversity and gain of effector/memory populations were observed in photon-treated patients. Across the cohort, a larger post-nadir drop in TCR diversity was inversely correlated with overall survival time among patients who died.

The chain joins TRBV19 to TRBJ2-7; 13 central nucleotides agree with TRBD2. The sample here was peripheral blood, taken from a patient treated with photon-based radiotherapy. The sequence was obtained from a man aged 45-60 years with gastric cancer. For the CDR3, the sequence is CATSPRTSGSGEQYF. The DNA is TGTGCCACCTCCCCCCGGACTAGCGGGAGTGGAGAGCAGTACTTC. Extended through the reference TRBV19 and TRBJ2-7 proteins, this CDR3 yields the full variable domain: DGGITQSPKYLFRKEGQNVTLSCEQNLNHDAMYWYRQDPGQGLRLIYYSQIVNDFQKGDIAEGYSVSREKKESFPLTVTSAQKNPTAFYLCATSPRTSGSGEQYFGPGTRLTVT.